The clone carrying this T cell receptor beta chain was counted only a few times. With 60 Vbeta and 13 Jbeta primers, the PCR was carried out. Sequenced by immunoSEQ multiplex PCR; TCRdb stores in-frame clones only, minus some. The sample lists approximately 150,000 clones; under 70% were seen once. The data derive from a study of cytomegalovirus exposure and HLA in healthy donors. The germline CDR1 and CDR2 sequences are MGHRA and YSYEKL. This CDR3 has 16 residues. Trimming removed 2 bases from V and 4 bases from J; junction bases left unmatched: 6. The donors gave bone marrow, and they were healthy. The sequence was obtained from a woman aged 25 to 39 in good health and CMV-seropositive. Sequenced: PBMCs. This chain connects TRBV4-1 to TRBJ1-5; 9 bases line up with TRBD1. In DNA form, the CDR3 reads TGCGCCAGCAGCCAACCGGGACAGGGATTGAATCAGCCCCAGCATTTT. As protein: CASSQPGQGLNQPQHF.